This T cell receptor beta chain was identified during a study of molecular identifiers for immune sequencing clone quantification. Study-level findings and limits: Whereas naive cells kept under 1% of molecules in clones above 20 RNA copies, such clones held over 97% in effectors. One cell's worth of spiked Jurkat TCR RNA was reportedly detectable among roughly 1 million naive cells.

With listed TCR primers and previously described methods, bulk TCR libraries were prepared. TCRdb called the PCR reads again in MiXCR, with one record for every CDR3 protein. Here the sample spans approximately 680,000 distinct CDR3 sequences, 25% being singletons. In the sort, naive CD8 T cells were defined as CD8+CD4-CCR7+CD45RA+. The CDR3 contains 14 residues. Looked up from germline, CDR1 is LNHDA and CDR2 is SQIVND (reference sequence). V lost 5 bases to trimming and J lost 6 bases, with 17 bases between them. This clonotype has a handful of counts. The antigen is undetermined. The V gene is TRBV19, the J gene TRBJ2-7, with a possible D match to TRBD1 (5 bases). This TCR came from a human donor in good health. Some libraries in this study had Jurkat cell RNA spiked in. The sequenced sample was naive CD8+ T cells from blood, with Jurkat cell RNA spiked in. Subset described: FACS-sorted CD8+CD4-CCR7+CD45RA+ naive T cells. CDR3 sequence reads: CASSPFQGSGEQYF. The CDR3 DNA reads as TGTGCCAGTAGTCCCTTTCAGGGCTCTGGCGAGCAGTACTTC.